This is a list of T cell receptor beta chains from one sample in a study of CD8 T cells in ankylosing spondylitis. In TCRdb, the 5' RACE reads were re-called with MiXCR into one record per CDR3 protein. The data hold about 240,000 distinct CDR3 sequences, with around 7.8% observed a single time. The sequenced sample was blood, either unsorted or a sorted T cell fraction (not recorded which). The receptors come from a male donor with ankylosing spondylitis or in good health (not recorded which). Each CDR3 is given without its conserved first and last residue. The size entry is marked missing in some rows and otherwise reads once, few, many or a size class.

clone_size v_call cdr3_aa
few TRBV11-2 ASSLLLIGDSGANVLT
many TRBV7-6 ASSLRDIGAHNEKLF
many TRBV20-1 SARDGTSGSVETQY
many TRBV20-1 SARRATNEKLF
few TRBV19 ASSMTRVDGYT
- TRBV12-5 ASGLVSAGERETQY
many TRBV5-1 ASSFERNTDTQY
few TRBV6-1 ASSPEDRSSYNSPLH
- TRBV20-1 WARGWGGGLSSYNEQF
- TRBV7-2 ASSPVGGGLGDGYT
many TRBV7-6 ASSPLGRDTYNSPLH
- TRBV7-2 ASSLAPEGMTF
many TRBV11-2 ASREGVEQF
few TRBV5-5 ASSLLAGSDTQY
- TRBV15 ATSSRDRGQDKTYEQY
- TRBV20-1 SARDGGRSTDTQY
many TRBV6-2/TRBV6-3 ASTPGQTYEQY
many TRBV18 ASSPGDRVSGYT